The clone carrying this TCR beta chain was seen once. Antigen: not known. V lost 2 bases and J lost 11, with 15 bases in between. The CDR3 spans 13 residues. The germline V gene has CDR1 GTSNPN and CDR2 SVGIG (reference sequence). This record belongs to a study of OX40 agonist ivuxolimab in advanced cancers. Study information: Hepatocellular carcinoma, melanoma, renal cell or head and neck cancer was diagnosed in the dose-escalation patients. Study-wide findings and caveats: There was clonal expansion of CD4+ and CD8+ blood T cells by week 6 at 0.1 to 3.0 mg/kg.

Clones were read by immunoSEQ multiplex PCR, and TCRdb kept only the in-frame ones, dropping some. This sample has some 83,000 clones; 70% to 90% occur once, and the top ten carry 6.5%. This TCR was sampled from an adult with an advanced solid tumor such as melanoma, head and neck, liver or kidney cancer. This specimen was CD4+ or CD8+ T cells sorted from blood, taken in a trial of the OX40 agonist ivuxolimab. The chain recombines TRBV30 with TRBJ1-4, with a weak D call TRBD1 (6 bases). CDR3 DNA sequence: TGTGCCTGGAGTCGCAACGAGGGGGACAAACTGTTTTTT. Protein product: CAWSRNEGDKLFF.